This T cell receptor (beta chain) comes out of a study of cytomegalovirus exposure and HLA in healthy donors. From germline, CDR1 is KGHSH and CDR2 LQKENI. This CDR3 has 18 amino acids. Trimming removed 3 bases from V and 1 base from J; junction bases left unmatched: 10. The PCR had 60 Vbeta and 13 Jbeta primers. Some clones are missing from TCRdb's copy, which holds only in-frame ones; the method was immunoSEQ multiplex PCR. This sample yields some 110,000 clones, of which about three quarters are seen a single time; less than 15% belongs to the top ten. The sequence derives from a woman aged 55-69 years in good health and CMV-seropositive. Sample: PBMCs. The chain is built from TRBV18 and TRBJ2-3, with TRBD2 matching over 10 bases. The DNA of the CDR3 is TGTGCCAGCTCACCGAATTATAGCGGGGGGTCCCGCACAGATACGCAGTATTTT. As protein: CASSPNYSGGSRTDTQYF.